The rows below give T cell receptor beta chains drawn from one sample of a study of tumor and adjacent non-tumor tissue in lung cancer. TCRdb re-called the multiplex PCR reads through MiXCR, storing one row per CDR3 protein. This table has roughly 200,000 distinct CDR3 sequences, around 70% appearing once. The source material was lung tumor tissue. The receptors shown here come from a man between 60 and 75 years old with non-small cell lung cancer. CDR3s include the opening cysteine and the closing phenylalanine or tryptophan. Fields, in order: J gene, clone size, D gene, V gene, CDR3 DNA, CDR3 protein. The D gene is left open where the match is weak. Clone size, where shown, is once, few, many, or a class for clones that have expanded.

TRBJ2-7 many - TRBV5-1 TGCGCCAGCAGAGGTAAGGAGCAGTACTTC CASRGKEQYF
TRBJ1-2 - TRBD1 TRBV20-1 TGCAATGCTAGAGTTTTGCCCGGGACAGAGTTCCGTGGCTACACCTTC CNARVLPGTEFRGYTF
TRBJ2-3 - - TRBV4-2 TGTGCCAGCAGCCAAGTAGTTATAGGGGACACAGATACGCAGTATTTT CASSQVVIGDTDTQYF
TRBJ1-2 - - TRBV20-1 TGCAATGCTACTAGACAGAGCTATGGCTATACCTTC CNATRQSYGYTF
TRBJ2-2 - TRBD1 TRBV7-3 TGTGCCAGCAGTTCGGACAGGACGAACACCGGGGAGCTGTTTTTT CASSSDRTNTGELFF
TRBJ2-7 - - TRBV6-2/TRBV6-3 TGTCCCAGCAGGAATACCCAGGTCTACGAGCAGTATTTC CPSRNTQVYEQYF
TRBJ1-2 - - TRBV20-1 TGCAGTGCTGGCCCATGGGGGCGAAATGGCTACACCTTC CSAGPWGRNGYTF
TRBJ2-3 - TRBD2 TRBV4-3 TGCGCCAGCAGCCAGCAACTAGCGGGAGCGGGAGTTACGCAGTATTTT CASSQQLAGAGVTQYF
TRBJ2-3 - TRBD2 TRBV4-1 TGCGCCAGCAGTTATCAACTAGCGGGGACAGATACGCAGTATTTT CASSYQLAGTDTQYF
TRBJ2-7 - - TRBV6-2/TRBV6-3 TGTGCCAGCAGGTGGAGTGGACAGTTCTCCTACGAGCAGTACTTC CASRWSGQFSYEQYF
TRBJ2-7 - - TRBV20-1 TGCAGTTACTACAGGGCTGCCCACGAGCAGTACTTC CSYYRAAHEQYF
TRBJ2-7 - TRBD2 TRBV20-1 TGCAGTGCGTTGCCCGGGACTAGCGCCTCCTACATGCAGTACTTC CSALPGTSASYMQYF
TRBJ1-5 - - TRBV20-1 TGCAGTGCTAGTGTTCCAGGGGACAAGAACCAGCCCCAGCATTTT CSASVPGDKNQPQHF
TRBJ2-7 - TRBD1 TRBV11-2 TGTGCCAGCGGCTCTAAGGGGGCGCGGACCTACAAGCAGTACTTC CASGSKGARTYKQYF
TRBJ1-5 - TRBD1 TRBV6-2/TRBV6-3 TGTGCCAGCAGGCGACAGGGACAGAACGGGAATCAGCCCCAGCATTTT CASRRQGQNGNQPQHF
TRBJ2-5 - TRBD1 TRBV20-1 TGCACTGCTCGTACCACGACAGGGGCCCTCCAAGAGACCCAGTACTTC CTARTTTGALQETQYF
TRBJ2-1 - - TRBV7-9 TGTGCCAGCAAGTCGGGCGGGATCACCGATGAGCAGTTCTTC CASKSGGITDEQFF
TRBJ1-1 few - TRBV6-6 TGTGCCAGCAGCTTAAGTTGGAACACTGAAGCTTTCTTT CASSLSWNTEAFF
TRBJ2-5 - - TRBV4-1 TGCGCCAACAGCCAAGCGGCTAGGGGCCTGTCGGAGACCCAGTACTTC CANSQAARGLSETQYF
TRBJ2-6 - - TRBV5-1 TGCGCCAGCAGCTTGTACGCCCTGGGCTCTGAGGCCAACGTCCTGACTTTC CASSLYALGSEANVLTF
TRBJ2-3 - - TRBV5-1 TGCGCCAGCACTCTACTCGGCGATCGGGCAAATACGCAGTATTTT CASTLLGDRANTQYF
TRBJ2-3 - - TRBV11-3 TGTGCCAGCAGCATACTAGTAGGCCCAACGCAGTATTTT CASSILVGPTQYF
TRBJ1-5 - - TRBV6-6 TGTGCCAGCAGTTACCGGGAGGGACCTCCCCCCGCGCGTCAGTCCCAGCATTTT CASSYREGPPPARQSQHF
TRBJ1-5 few TRBD1 TRBV11-2 TGTGTCAGCAGTGTCCGGGACAGGGGAATCAGTCAGCCCCAGCATTTT CVSSVRDRGISQPQHF
TRBJ2-2 few TRBD2 TRBV12-3/TRBV12-4 TGTGCCAGCAGCCCCGGGACTAGCGGGGAGGCTTTGTGGGAGCTGTTTTTT CASSPGTSGEALWELFF
TRBJ1-2 many - TRBV11-3 TGTGCCAGCAGCTTAAGAGTCGCGGGACAAGCGTTACATGGCTACACCTTC CASSLRVAGQALHGYTF
TRBJ1-2 - - TRBV20-1 TGCAGTGCTATGTCCAGGGTGTCGAATGGCTACACTTTC CSAMSRVSNGYTF
TRBJ1-5 - TRBD1 TRBV6-2/TRBV6-3 TGTGCTATCAGCCGCCGGGACAGGGAGCGGCAGCCCCAGCATTTT CAISRRDRERQPQHF
TRBJ2-1 - - TRBV20-1 TGCAGTGTTAGCGTCCAGGGGAATGAGCAGTTCTTC CSVSVQGNEQFF
TRBJ1-2 - - TRBV11-1 TGTGCCAGCGGCAAGGGGCCTCCATATGGCTACACTTTC CASGKGPPYGYTF
TRBJ2-1 - - TRBV20-1 TGCATTGCTAAACCTAGGACAAGGACTAACAATGATCAGTTCTTC CIAKPRTRTNNDQFF
TRBJ1-1 once - TRBV4-1 TGCGCCAGCACCCAACAGCGGACTATGAACACTGAAGCCTTCTTT CASTQQRTMNTEAFF
TRBJ2-1 - - TRBV12-3/TRBV12-4 TGTGCCAGCAGAGAGAAGCTAGTTCCTGTTGAGCAGTTCTTC CASREKLVPVEQFF
TRBJ2-1 - - TRBV20-1 TGCAGTGCTAGAGATCTGATAGCGGAAGGTTATACGGGTATTAATGAGCAGTTCTTC CSARDLIAEGYTGINEQFF
TRBJ2-2 - - TRBV4-1 TGCGCCAGCAGCCAAGTTACTGGGGCGAACACCGTGGAGCTGTTTTTT CASSQVTGANTVELFF
TRBJ2-5 - - TRBV20-1 TGCAGTGCTAGCGTCGGATCAGGGAGGACCCAGTACTTC CSASVGSGRTQYF
TRBJ1-5 - - TRBV11-1 TGTGCCAGCAGCCTGGGCAGGGTTCAGCCCCAGCATTTT CASSLGRVQPQHF
TRBJ1-1 many - TRBV6-5 TGTGCCAGCAGTTACTCGGGGGGGCTCACTGAAGCTTTCTTT CASSYSGGLTEAFF
TRBJ2-1 few TRBD1 TRBV6-6 TGTGCCAGCAGTTACTCTATCTGGGACAGGGCCAATGAGCAGTTCTTC CASSYSIWDRANEQFF